The 2 T cell receptor beta chains below all came from one sample that was sequenced in a study of blood T cell repertoires in COVID-19. Produced via immunoSEQ multiplex PCR; TCRdb's table is partial and in-frame only. Counted here are approximately 280,000 clones, around nine tenths occurring once; the ten biggest clones make up 1.5% to 2%. The sequencing sample was made of PBMCs or T cells enriched from blood (not recorded which). These receptors originate from a woman aged 60-75 years who had recovered from COVID-19.

The gene calls are TRBV19 and TRBJ2-1, with 9 bases matching TRBD2. The V gene's germline CDR1 is LNHDA and CDR2 SQIVND (reference sequence). This CDR3 spans 15 amino acids. After removal of 5 bases from V and 3 bases from J, the junction contained 5 bases not matched to a gene. CDR3 nucleotides: TGTGCCAGTAGTTCGCCTAGCGGGAACTACAATGAGCAGTTCTTC. Translated, it gives CASSSPSGNYNEQFF.

A single count supports this clone. The chain recombines TRBV27 with TRBJ1-2; TRBD1 matches 8 bases. The CDR3 runs 12 residues. From germline, CDR1 is MNHEY and CDR2 SMNVEV (reference sequence). J gave up 8 bases and V 4 bases, and 3 bases lay outside the gene matches. In DNA, the CDR3 is TGTGCCAGCAGTTCAAACAGGGGGGGCTACACCTTC. This encodes CASSSNRGGYTF.